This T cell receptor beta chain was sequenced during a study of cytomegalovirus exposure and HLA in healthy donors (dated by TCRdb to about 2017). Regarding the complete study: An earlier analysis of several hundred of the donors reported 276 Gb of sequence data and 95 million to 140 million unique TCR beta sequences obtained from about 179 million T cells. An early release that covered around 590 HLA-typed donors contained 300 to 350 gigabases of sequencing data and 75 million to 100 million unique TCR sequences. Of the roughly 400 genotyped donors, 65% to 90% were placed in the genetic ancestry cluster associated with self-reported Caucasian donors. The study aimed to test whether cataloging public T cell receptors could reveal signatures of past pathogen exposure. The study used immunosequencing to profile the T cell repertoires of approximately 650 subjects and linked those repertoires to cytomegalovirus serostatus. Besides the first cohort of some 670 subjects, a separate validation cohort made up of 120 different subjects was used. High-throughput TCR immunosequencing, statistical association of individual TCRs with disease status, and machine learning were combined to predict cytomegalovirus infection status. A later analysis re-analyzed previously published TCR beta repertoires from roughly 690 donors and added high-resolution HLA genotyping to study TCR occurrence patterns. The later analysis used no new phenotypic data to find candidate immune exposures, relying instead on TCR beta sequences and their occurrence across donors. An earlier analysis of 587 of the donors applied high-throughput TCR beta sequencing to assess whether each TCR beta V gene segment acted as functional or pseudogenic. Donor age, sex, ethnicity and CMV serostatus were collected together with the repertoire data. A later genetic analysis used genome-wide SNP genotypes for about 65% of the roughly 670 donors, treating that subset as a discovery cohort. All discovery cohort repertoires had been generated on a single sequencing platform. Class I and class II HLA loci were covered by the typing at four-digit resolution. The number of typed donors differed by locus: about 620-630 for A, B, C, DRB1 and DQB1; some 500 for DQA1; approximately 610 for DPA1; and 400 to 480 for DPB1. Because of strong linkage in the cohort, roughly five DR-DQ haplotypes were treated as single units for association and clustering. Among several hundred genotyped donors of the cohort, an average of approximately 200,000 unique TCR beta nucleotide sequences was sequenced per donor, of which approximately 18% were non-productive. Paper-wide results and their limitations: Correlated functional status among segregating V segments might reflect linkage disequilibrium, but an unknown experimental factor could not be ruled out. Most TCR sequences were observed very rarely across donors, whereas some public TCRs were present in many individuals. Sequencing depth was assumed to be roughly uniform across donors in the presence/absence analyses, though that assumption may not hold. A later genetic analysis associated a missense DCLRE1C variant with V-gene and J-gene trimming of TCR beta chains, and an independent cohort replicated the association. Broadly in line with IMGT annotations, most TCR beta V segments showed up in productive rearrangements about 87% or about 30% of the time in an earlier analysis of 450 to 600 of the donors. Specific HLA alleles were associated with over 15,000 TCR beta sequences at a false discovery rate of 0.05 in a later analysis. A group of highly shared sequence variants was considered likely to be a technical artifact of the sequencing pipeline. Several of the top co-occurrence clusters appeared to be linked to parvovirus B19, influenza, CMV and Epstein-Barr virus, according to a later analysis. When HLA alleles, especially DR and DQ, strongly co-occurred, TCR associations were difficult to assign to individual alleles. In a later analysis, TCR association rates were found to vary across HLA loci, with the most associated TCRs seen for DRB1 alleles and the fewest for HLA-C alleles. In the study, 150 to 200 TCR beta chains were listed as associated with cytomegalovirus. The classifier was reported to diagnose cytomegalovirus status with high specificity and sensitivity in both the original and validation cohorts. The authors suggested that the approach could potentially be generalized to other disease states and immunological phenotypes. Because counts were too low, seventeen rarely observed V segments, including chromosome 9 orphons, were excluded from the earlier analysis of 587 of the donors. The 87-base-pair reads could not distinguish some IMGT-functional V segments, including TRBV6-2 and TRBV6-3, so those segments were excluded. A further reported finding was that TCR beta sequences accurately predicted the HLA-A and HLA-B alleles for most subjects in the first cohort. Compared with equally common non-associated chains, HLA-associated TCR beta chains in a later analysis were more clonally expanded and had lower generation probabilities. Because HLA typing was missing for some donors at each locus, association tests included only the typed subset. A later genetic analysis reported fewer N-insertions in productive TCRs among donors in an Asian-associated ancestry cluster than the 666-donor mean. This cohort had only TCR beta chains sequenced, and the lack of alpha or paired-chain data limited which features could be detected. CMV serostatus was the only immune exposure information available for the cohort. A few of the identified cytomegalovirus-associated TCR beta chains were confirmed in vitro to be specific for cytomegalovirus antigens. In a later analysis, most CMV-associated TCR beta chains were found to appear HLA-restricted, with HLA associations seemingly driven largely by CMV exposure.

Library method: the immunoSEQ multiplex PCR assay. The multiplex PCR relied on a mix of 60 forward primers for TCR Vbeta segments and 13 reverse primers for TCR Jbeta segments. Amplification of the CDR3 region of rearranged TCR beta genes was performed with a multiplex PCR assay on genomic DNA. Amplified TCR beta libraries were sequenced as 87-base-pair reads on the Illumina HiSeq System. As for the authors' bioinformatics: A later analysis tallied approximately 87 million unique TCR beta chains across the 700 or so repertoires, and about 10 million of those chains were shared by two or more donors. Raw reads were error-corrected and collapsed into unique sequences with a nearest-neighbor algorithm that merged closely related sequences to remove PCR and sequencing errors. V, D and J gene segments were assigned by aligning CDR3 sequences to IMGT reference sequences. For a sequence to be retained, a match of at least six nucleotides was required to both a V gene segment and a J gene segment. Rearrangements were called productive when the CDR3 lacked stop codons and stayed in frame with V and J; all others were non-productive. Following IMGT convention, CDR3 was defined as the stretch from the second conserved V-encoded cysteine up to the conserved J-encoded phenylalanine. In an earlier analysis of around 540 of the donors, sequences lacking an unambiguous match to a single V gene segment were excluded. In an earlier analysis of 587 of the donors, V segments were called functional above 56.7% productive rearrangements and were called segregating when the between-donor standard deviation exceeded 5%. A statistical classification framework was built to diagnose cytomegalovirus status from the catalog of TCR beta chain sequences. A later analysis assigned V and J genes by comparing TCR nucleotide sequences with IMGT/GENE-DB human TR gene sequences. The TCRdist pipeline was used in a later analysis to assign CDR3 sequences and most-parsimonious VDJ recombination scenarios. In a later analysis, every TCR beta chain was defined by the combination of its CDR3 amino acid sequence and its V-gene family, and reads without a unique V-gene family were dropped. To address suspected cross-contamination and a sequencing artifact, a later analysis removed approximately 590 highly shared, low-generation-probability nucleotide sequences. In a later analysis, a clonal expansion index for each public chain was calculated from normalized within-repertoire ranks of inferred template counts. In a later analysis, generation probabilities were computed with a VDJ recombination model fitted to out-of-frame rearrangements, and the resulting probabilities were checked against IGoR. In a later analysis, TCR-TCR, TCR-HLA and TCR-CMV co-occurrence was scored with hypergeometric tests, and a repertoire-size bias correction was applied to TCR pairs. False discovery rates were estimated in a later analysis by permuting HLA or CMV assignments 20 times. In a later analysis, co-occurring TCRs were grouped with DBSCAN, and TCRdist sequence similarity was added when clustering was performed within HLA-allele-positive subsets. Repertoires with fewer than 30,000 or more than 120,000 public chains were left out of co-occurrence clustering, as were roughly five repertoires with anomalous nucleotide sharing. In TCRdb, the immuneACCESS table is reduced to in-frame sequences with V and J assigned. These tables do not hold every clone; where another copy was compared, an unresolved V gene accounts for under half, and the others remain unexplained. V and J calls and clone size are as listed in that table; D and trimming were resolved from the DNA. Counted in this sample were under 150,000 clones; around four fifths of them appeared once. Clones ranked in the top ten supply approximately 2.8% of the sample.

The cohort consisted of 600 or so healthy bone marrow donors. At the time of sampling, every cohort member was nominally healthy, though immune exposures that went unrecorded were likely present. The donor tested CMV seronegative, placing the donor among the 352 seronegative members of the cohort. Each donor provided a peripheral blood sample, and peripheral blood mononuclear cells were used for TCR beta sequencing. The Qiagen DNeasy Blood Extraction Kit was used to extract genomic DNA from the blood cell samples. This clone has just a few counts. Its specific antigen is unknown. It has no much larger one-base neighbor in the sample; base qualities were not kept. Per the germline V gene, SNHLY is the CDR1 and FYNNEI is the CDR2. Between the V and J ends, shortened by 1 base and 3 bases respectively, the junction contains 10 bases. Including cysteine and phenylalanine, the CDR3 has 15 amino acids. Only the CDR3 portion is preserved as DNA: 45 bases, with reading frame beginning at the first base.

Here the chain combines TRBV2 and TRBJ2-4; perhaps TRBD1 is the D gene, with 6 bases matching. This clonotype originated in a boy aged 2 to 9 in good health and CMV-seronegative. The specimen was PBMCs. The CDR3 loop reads CASSEGETGKNIQYF. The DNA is TGTGCCAGCAGTGAAGGGGAGACAGGCAAAAACATTCAGTACTTC.